This T cell receptor beta chain originates from a study of T cells in Graves' hyperthyroidism and ophthalmopathy. Patients counted as stable if ophthalmopathy did not develop within 18 months. TCR beta CDR3 sequences were amplified from RNA transcripts. First-round RT-PCR with HTBI primers amplified the TCR CDR3 region. TCRdb called the multiplex PCR reads again in MiXCR, with one record for every CDR3 protein. Among fewer than 750,000 distinct CDR3 sequences listed, more than 45% were seen once. Study observations and caveats: In the analysis, a 13 V-J model separated ophthalmopathy from stable hyperthyroidism. It was a median approximately 7.1 months before onset that the model predicted ophthalmopathy. Blood also carried most thyroid clonotypes expanded above 0.001.

The CDR3 is 9 amino acids. Germline-derived CDR1 and CDR2 are SQVTM and ANQGSEA. Trimming left V 4 bases short and J 5 bases short, with 2 bases between. The table lists this clonotype with a few counts. Its antigen is as yet unknown. The chain has TRBV29-1 and TRBJ1-1; D remains unclear. Material: peripheral blood or thyroid tissue (not recorded which). This sequence was found in a woman aged 18-29 years with Graves' hyperthyroidism. As DNA, the CDR3 is TGCAGCGTTGGGACTGAAGCTTTCTTT. Amino acid sequence: CSVGTEAFF.